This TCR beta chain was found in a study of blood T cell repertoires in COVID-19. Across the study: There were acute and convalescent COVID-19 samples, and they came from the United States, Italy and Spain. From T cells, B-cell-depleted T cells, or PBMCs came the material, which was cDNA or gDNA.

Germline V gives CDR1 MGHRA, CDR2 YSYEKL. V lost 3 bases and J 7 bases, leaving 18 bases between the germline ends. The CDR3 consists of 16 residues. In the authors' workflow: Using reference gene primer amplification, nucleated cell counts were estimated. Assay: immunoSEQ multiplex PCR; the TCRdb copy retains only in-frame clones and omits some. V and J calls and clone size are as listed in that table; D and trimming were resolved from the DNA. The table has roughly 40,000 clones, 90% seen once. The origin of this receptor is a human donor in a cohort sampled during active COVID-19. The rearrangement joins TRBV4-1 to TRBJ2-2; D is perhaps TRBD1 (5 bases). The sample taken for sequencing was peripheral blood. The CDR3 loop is CASSHPRADNGGELFF. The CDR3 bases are TGCGCCAGCAGCCACCCTCGGGCGGACAATGGCGGGGAGCTGTTTTTT.